There are a few counts of the clone carrying this T cell receptor beta chain. Its matching antigen is unknown. TCRdb itself ran the 5' RACE reads through MiXCR, one entry per CDR3 protein. Of just over 450,000 distinct CDR3 sequences detected, approximately 15% appear once; the ten largest clones hold approximately 0.52%. There are 16 residues in the CDR3. The V end lost 2 bases, the J end lost 7 bases, and 21 bases lay between the germline ends. The entry originates in a study of identical twins. The study, taken as a whole, reports: For cord blood, abundant beta clonotypes had fewer insertions, unlike memory repertoires, which showed none. Researchers reported excess low generation probability among twin-shared out-of-frame alpha sequences. Monozygotic twins shared more out-of-frame TCR alpha than recombination models predicted. Interpretation of the results relied on cross-sectional statistical analysis and not on following the same donors.

The same sample was also studied in work on yellow fever vaccine responses in identical twins.

Sequenced: CD4+ T cells sorted from blood. The chain recombines TRBV12-3 or TRBV12-4 with TRBJ2-7; D ambiguous. The origin of this receptor is a woman aged 18-35 years in good health. In DNA, the CDR3 is TGTGCCAGCAGTTTATTCGCAGGACCGACGACTGGGGAGCAGTACTTC. It yields the protein CASSLFAGPTTGEQYF.